This is a list of T cell receptor beta chains from one sample in a study of blood T cell repertoires in COVID-19. Sequencing used immunoSEQ multiplex PCR; TCRdb keeps in-frame clones, though not all of them. The sample lists some 150,000 clones, 85% to 90% seen once, with approximately 2.4% in the top ten. The sequencing sample was made of peripheral blood. Source of these receptors: a human donor in a cohort sampled during active COVID-19. CDR3s include the opening cysteine and the closing phenylalanine or tryptophan. Fields, in order: clone size, J gene, D gene, V gene, CDR3 DNA, CDR3 protein. D genes are given only for firm matches. Where a row states a size, it is once, few, many or the class of an expanded clone; other rows omit it.

clone size: NA
J gene: TRBJ1-1
D gene: NA
V gene: TRBV5-1
CDR3 DNA: TGCGCCAGCAGCTCATACGGGGGCACTGAAGCTTTCTTT
CDR3 protein: CASSSYGGTEAFF

clone size: NA
J gene: TRBJ1-6
D gene: NA
V gene: TRBV7-9
CDR3 DNA: TGTGCCAGCAGCTTAATCGGCAGAGGTGATTCACCCCTCCACTTT
CDR3 protein: CASSLIGRGDSPLHF

clone size: NA
J gene: TRBJ2-5
D gene: NA
V gene: TRBV7-9
CDR3 DNA: TGTGCCAGCAGCCCAGGGACTCTCAATCTTGATTGGGGGACCCAGTACTTC
CDR3 protein: CASSPGTLNLDWGTQYF

clone size: NA
J gene: TRBJ2-7
D gene: NA
V gene: TRBV6-2/TRBV6-3
CDR3 DNA: TGTGCCAGCAGTTATCCCCCGGACGAGCAGTACTTC
CDR3 protein: CASSYPPDEQYF

clone size: few
J gene: TRBJ1-6
D gene: TRBD1
V gene: TRBV4-3
CDR3 DNA: TGCGCCAGCAGCCTCGACCCTGGGACAGGGAATTCACCCCTCCACTTT
CDR3 protein: CASSLDPGTGNSPLHF

clone size: NA
J gene: TRBJ1-1
D gene: TRBD1
V gene: TRBV4-1
CDR3 DNA: TGCGCCAGCAGCCGAGACAGGGGGCTGACCTTTGAAGCTTTCTTT
CDR3 protein: CASSRDRGLTFEAFF

clone size: NA
J gene: TRBJ2-7
D gene: TRBD1
V gene: TRBV10-3
CDR3 DNA: TGTGCCATCAGCCCACAGGGGGCCGGTGAGCAGTACTTC
CDR3 protein: CAISPQGAGEQYF

clone size: NA
J gene: TRBJ1-1
D gene: NA
V gene: TRBV9
CDR3 DNA: TGTGCCAGCAGTCGAATCCGGGACATCCCACGGGCTTTCTTT
CDR3 protein: CASSRIRDIPRAFF

clone size: NA
J gene: TRBJ1-1
D gene: TRBD1
V gene: TRBV7-8
CDR3 DNA: TGTGCCAGCAGCTTAGTAGGGCACCAGACAGGGGGGGACACTGAAGCTTTCTTT
CDR3 protein: CASSLVGHQTGGDTEAFF

clone size: NA
J gene: TRBJ2-7
D gene: TRBD1
V gene: TRBV6-6
CDR3 DNA: TGTGCCAGCAGTTATCCGGGACAGGGGGCCTACGAGCAGTACTTC
CDR3 protein: CASSYPGQGAYEQYF

clone size: many
J gene: TRBJ2-7
D gene: NA
V gene: TRBV4-2
CDR3 DNA: TGTGCCAGCAGCCAAGAGGCTAGCGCCAACTACGAGCAGTACTTC
CDR3 protein: CASSQEASANYEQYF

clone size: NA
J gene: TRBJ2-7
D gene: NA
V gene: TRBV28
CDR3 DNA: TGTGCCAGCAGATTTACTACAGGGCGCAAGTACTTC
CDR3 protein: CASRFTTGRKYF

clone size: NA
J gene: TRBJ2-3
D gene: NA
V gene: TRBV28
CDR3 DNA: TGTGCCAGCAGCCCCACAGGGATCACAGATACGCAGTATTTT
CDR3 protein: CASSPTGITDTQYF

clone size: once
J gene: TRBJ2-3
D gene: TRBD2
V gene: TRBV6-5
CDR3 DNA: TGTGCCAGCAGGCGAACTAGCGAGGTAGATACGCAGTATTTT
CDR3 protein: CASRRTSEVDTQYF

clone size: NA
J gene: TRBJ2-7
D gene: TRBD1
V gene: TRBV5-1
CDR3 DNA: TGCGCCAGCAGCGAACAGGGGGCCCACGAGCAGTACTTC
CDR3 protein: CASSEQGAHEQYF

clone size: NA
J gene: TRBJ1-4
D gene: NA
V gene: TRBV18
CDR3 DNA: TGTGCCAGCTCACCGTTCGCAGGACAGTCGGAAAAACTGTTTTTT
CDR3 protein: CASSPFAGQSEKLFF

clone size: NA
J gene: TRBJ1-3
D gene: TRBD1
V gene: TRBV7-9
CDR3 DNA: TGTGCCAGCAGCTTCCGTAAACAGGGGCGGGTAGATGGAAACACCATATATTTT
CDR3 protein: CASSFRKQGRVDGNTIYF

clone size: NA
J gene: TRBJ1-1
D gene: TRBD1
V gene: TRBV5-4
CDR3 DNA: TGTGCCAGCAGCGTACTACAGGGGGCGGCTGAAGCTTTCTTT
CDR3 protein: CASSVLQGAAEAFF

clone size: NA
J gene: TRBJ2-1
D gene: NA
V gene: TRBV27
CDR3 DNA: TGTGCCAGCAGTCGGTTTAATGAGCAGTTCTTC
CDR3 protein: CASSRFNEQFF

clone size: once
J gene: TRBJ2-7
D gene: NA
V gene: TRBV9
CDR3 DNA: TGTGCCAGCAGCGTAGGACAGCGAGTCTCGGGCGAGCAGTACTTC
CDR3 protein: CASSVGQRVSGEQYF

clone size: NA
J gene: TRBJ2-7
D gene: TRBD2
V gene: TRBV29-1
CDR3 DNA: TGCAGCGTCGCCCCCCAGGGAGGGAGCTCCTACGAGCAGTACTTC
CDR3 protein: CSVAPQGGSSYEQYF

clone size: NA
J gene: TRBJ1-2
D gene: NA
V gene: TRBV28
CDR3 DNA: TGTGCCAGCAGTCAACTCCCCCCAGGGTATGGCTACACCTTC
CDR3 protein: CASSQLPPGYGYTF

clone size: NA
J gene: TRBJ2-2
D gene: TRBD2
V gene: TRBV15
CDR3 DNA: TGTGCCACCAGCAGAGGGGGACTAGCGATACCGACCGGGGAGCTGTTTTTT
CDR3 protein: CATSRGGLAIPTGELFF

clone size: NA
J gene: TRBJ2-7
D gene: NA
V gene: TRBV5-6
CDR3 DNA: TGTGCCAGCAGCCGTGACCGGGTTTCACACGAGCAGTACTTC
CDR3 protein: CASSRDRVSHEQYF

clone size: NA
J gene: TRBJ2-2
D gene: NA
V gene: TRBV20-1
CDR3 DNA: TGCAGTGCTAGTGGACAGCCGAACACCGGGGAGCTGTTTTTT
CDR3 protein: CSASGQPNTGELFF

clone size: NA
J gene: TRBJ2-5
D gene: TRBD2
V gene: TRBV7-2
CDR3 DNA: TGTGCCAGCAGCTTGAGACTAGCGGACTCCCAAGAGACCCAGTACTTC
CDR3 protein: CASSLRLADSQETQYF

clone size: once
J gene: TRBJ1-5
D gene: NA
V gene: TRBV28
CDR3 DNA: TGTGCCAGCAGTTTGGGCCATAGCAATCAGCCCCAGCATTTT
CDR3 protein: CASSLGHSNQPQHF

clone size: NA
J gene: TRBJ1-5
D gene: NA
V gene: TRBV27
CDR3 DNA: TGTGCCAGCAGTCTCAGGGGTCAGCCCCAGCATTTT
CDR3 protein: CASSLRGQPQHF

clone size: once
J gene: TRBJ1-4
D gene: TRBD1
V gene: TRBV7-2
CDR3 DNA: TGTGCCAGCAGCAGACAGGGGCGGGCTGAAAAACTGTTTTTT
CDR3 protein: CASSRQGRAEKLFF

clone size: NA
J gene: TRBJ1-1
D gene: NA
V gene: TRBV11-3
CDR3 DNA: TGTGCCAGCAGCTCCCGGGGGAACACTGAAGCTTTCTTT
CDR3 protein: CASSSRGNTEAFF